Here is one T cell receptor (beta chain) with its context. This CDR3 has 12 residues. V was clipped by 6 bases and J by 7 bases, with 12 bases between them. Germline CDR1 and CDR2: KGHSH and LQKENI. The data belong to a study of blood T cell repertoires in COVID-19. Per the study methods: It was from reference gene primer amplification that nucleated cell counts were estimated. Only in-frame clones appear in the TCRdb table, and some are missing; sequencing was by immunoSEQ multiplex PCR. V, J and clone size were drawn from that table, and D and trimming were deduced from the DNA. The sample lists 150,000 to 200,000 clones, around nine tenths occurring once.

This rearrangement joins TRBV18 to TRBJ1-2; D is unclear. The receptor comes from a man aged 65-85 years with active or convalescent COVID-19. Sequencing used peripheral blood. The CDR3 spells CASSTGGIGYTF. DNA of the CDR3: TGTGCCAGCTCGACTGGAGGGATTGGCTACACCTTC. Full variable domain (rest looked up from reference TRBV18 and TRBJ1-2): NAGVMQNPRHLVRRRGQEARLRCSPMKGHSHVYWYRQLPEEGLKFMVYLQKENIIDESGMPKERFSAEFPKEGPSILRIQQVVRGDSAAYFCASSTGGIGYTFGSGTRLTVV.